This entry describes one T cell receptor (beta chain). Its target is not known. TCRdb used MiXCR to reprocess the 5' RACE reads, holding one entry per CDR3 protein. This sample has 250,000 to 300,000 distinct CDR3 sequences, with 5.2% found just once. Germline CDR1 LGHDT, CDR2 YNNKEL (reference sequence). The V and J ends lost 1 base and 6 bases respectively, with 10 bases between them. The CDR3 contains 13 residues. This sample is drawn from a study of T cells after yellow fever vaccination. Notes on the study in general: Abundant contaminating clonotypes from the bulk population could appear in FACS-sorted repertoires.

This sample comprised CD4+ T cells sorted from PBMCs, obtained on the day of the yellow fever booster vaccination. The chain joins TRBV3-1 to TRBJ2-7; no reliable D call. This TCR came from a young man who received the YFV17D yellow fever vaccine. The CDR3 here is CASSQGALGEQYV. The DNA of the CDR3 is TGTGCCAGCAGCCAAGGGGCACTCGGCGAGCAGTACGTC.